These 19 T cell receptor beta chains originate from one sample sequenced in a study of CD8 T cells in ankylosing spondylitis. TCRdb reprocessed the 5' RACE reads with MiXCR, giving one entry per CDR3 protein. The sample holds roughly 150,000 distinct CDR3 sequences, approximately 32% seen once. The sequenced sample was synovial fluid, either unsorted or a sorted T cell fraction (not recorded which). The receptors shown here come from a male donor with ankylosing spondylitis.

The chain has TRBV20-1 and TRBJ2-7, with 10 bases identical to TRBD1. V lost 4 bases to trimming and J lost 5 bases; unmatched junction nucleotides: 8. This CDR3 is built from 14 residues. Germline V gene data show CDR1 as DFQATT and CDR2 as SNEGSKA (reference sequence). The CDR3, as DNA: TGCAGTGCTACCTTCCCGGGACAGGGGAACGAGCAGTACTTC. Residues: CSATFPGQGNEQYF.

This chain joins TRBV20-1 and TRBJ1-1; D is unclear. There are 11 residues in the CDR3. Per the germline V gene, CDR1 is DFQATT and CDR2 is SNEGSKA (reference sequence). V was pared by 0 bases and J by 7 bases, with 6 bases between. CDR3 protein: CSARDLHEAFF. CDR3 DNA sequence: TGCAGTGCTAGAGATTTACATGAAGCTTTCTTT.

This sequence joins TRBV19 and TRBJ1-5, with TRBD1 identical over 7 bases. Per germline, CDR1 LNHDA and CDR2 SQIVND (reference sequence). V shed 3 bases and J 1 base; nucleotides not matched to a gene: 6. The CDR3 covers 16 residues. CDR3 in amino acids: CASSMNPRGSNQPQHF. The DNA of the CDR3 is TGTGCCAGTAGTATGAACCCCAGGGGGAGCAATCAGCCCCAGCATTTT.

The V call is TRBV20-1, the J call TRBJ2-7, with 11 bases lining up with TRBD2. The ends lost 1 base at V and 5 bases at J; junction bases unmatched: 7. The CDR3 has 15 residues. Germline V gene lookup returns CDR1 DFQATT and CDR2 SNEGSKA (reference sequence). The CDR3 sequence: CSARVPSGRFDEQYF. DNA for the CDR3: TGCAGTGCTAGAGTTCCTAGCGGGAGGTTTGACGAGCAGTACTTC.

This clonotype was recorded a few times. The rearrangement uses TRBV20-1 and TRBJ1-1, with a weak D call TRBD1 (5 bases). Germline V CDR1 and CDR2: DFQATT, SNEGSKA (reference sequence). This CDR3 is 16 amino acids long. Trimming left V 3 bases short and J 4 bases short, with 21 bases between. CDR3 coding DNA: TGCAGTGCTAGTCCCCCGGGGGGAAGAGGGGTCACTGAAGCTTTCTTT. The encoded protein is CSASPPGGRGVTEAFF.

The chain combines TRBV5-1 with TRBJ1-1; a possible D gene is TRBD1 (6 bases). CDR3 length equals 17 residues. Trimming took 1 base from V and 0 from J, leaving 16 bases between them. Germline V gives CDR1 SGHRS, CDR2 YFSETQ. The DNA for the CDR3 is TGCGCCAGCAGCTTGTGGGGGCTAGCGGAGATGAACACTGAAGCTTTCTTT. It translates to CASSLWGLAEMNTEAFF.

The chain employs TRBV20-1 and TRBJ2-1; no definite D call. The CDR3 length is 14 residues. Germline CDR1 is DFQATT and CDR2 is SNEGSKA (reference sequence). V lost 5 bases to trimming and J lost 3 bases, with 14 bases between them. The CDR3 protein is CSAQLRASYNEQFF. The CDR3 DNA sequence: TGCAGTGCTCAACTCCGGGCCAGCTACAATGAGCAGTTCTTC.

The CDR3 region is CASSAQGSSNQPQHF. As DNA, the CDR3 is TGTGCCAGCAGCGCCCAGGGGTCTAGCAATCAGCCCCAGCATTTT. The chain uses TRBV9 and TRBJ1-5; possibly TRBD1 for D (6 bases). CDR3 length equals 15 residues. V was cut by 3 bases and J by 0 bases, with 10 bases left in between. Germline lookup yields CDR1 SGDLS and CDR2 YYNGEE.

V usage is TRBV7-2 and J usage is TRBJ1-2; 9 nucleotides line up with TRBD1. V was pared by 4 bases and J by 2 bases, with 5 bases of the junction left unmatched. CDR1 and CDR2 (germline): SGHTA, FQGNSA. The CDR3 loop spans 15 amino acids. This chain's CDR3 is CASSYGGQGNYGYTF. Here the CDR3 DNA reads TGTGCCAGCAGCTACGGGGGACAGGGCAACTATGGCTACACCTTC.

This clonotype has only a few counts. The genes are TRBV9 and TRBJ1-6; maybe TRBD1 (6 bases). V was trimmed by 10 bases and J by 10 bases, leaving 15 bases between them. The germline V gene has CDR1 SGDLS and CDR2 YYNGEE. This CDR3 contains 12 residues. This CDR3 is CAPGTIMSPLHF. Written as DNA, the CDR3 is TGTGCCCCGGGGACAATAATGTCACCCCTCCACTTT.

This clonotype was picked up many times. This chain uses TRBV7-9 with TRBJ2-1, with 8 bases fitting TRBD2. The CDR3 loop spans 14 amino acids. Germline CDR1 is SEHNR and CDR2 is FQNEAQ (reference sequence). J gave up 6 bases and V 3 bases, and 4 bases lay outside the gene matches. The CDR3 region is CASSLSGGGNEQFF. As DNA, the CDR3 is TGTGCCAGCAGCTTGTCCGGGGGGGGCAATGAGCAGTTCTTC.

This CDR3 reads CASSGDRHTEAFF. The CDR3 DNA follows: TGTGCCAGCAGTGGGGACAGGCACACTGAAGCTTTCTTT. The chain joins TRBV2 to TRBJ1-1, with TRBD1 matching over 8 bases. V dropped 4 bases and J dropped 3; count of bases not matched to a gene: 1. CDR1 SNHLY and CDR2 FYNNEI come from the germline V gene. The CDR3 spans 13 residues.

The chain employs TRBV4-1 and TRBJ2-1, with TRBD2 identical over 12 bases. The CDR3 spans 16 residues. After removal of 4 bases from V and 7 bases from J, the junction contained 8 bases not matched to a gene. CDR1 is MGHRA, CDR2 YSYEKL, per germline. The CDR3 loop reads CASSPITSGRWNEQFF. The CDR3 region has the DNA TGCGCCAGCAGCCCGATCACTAGCGGGAGGTGGAATGAGCAGTTCTTC.

This clonotype was seen a handful of times. V and J are TRBV4-2 and TRBJ2-7; 10 bases align to TRBD2. This CDR3 is 13 amino acids long. Germline CDR1 and CDR2: LGHNA and YNFKEQ. V gave up 0 bases and J gave up 12 bases; unmatched junction bases: 5. In nucleotides, the CDR3 is TGTGCCAGCAGCCAAGATTTGGAGCGGGAGGGGTACTTC. It encodes CASSQDLEREGYF.

This clonotype was observed many times. V is TRBV18 and J is TRBJ1-2; 9 nucleotides line up with TRBD1. This CDR3 region has 12 residues. Per the germline V gene, CDR1 is KGHSH and CDR2 is LQKENI. V shed 8 bases and J 7 bases; nucleotides not matched to a gene: 5. The CDR3 DNA reads TGTGCCAGCACGGACAGGGGAGGTGGCTACACCTTC. This encodes CASTDRGGGYTF.

This clonotype was observed a handful of times. The chain joins TRBV3-1 to TRBJ2-1; 8 bases line up with TRBD2. The CDR3 spans 16 residues. CDR1 is LGHDT and CDR2 is YNNKEL in the germline V gene (reference sequence). Trimming removed 3 bases from V and 0 bases from J; junction bases left unmatched: 4. The CDR3 DNA reads TGTGCCAGCAGCCACCGACTAGCGAACTCCTACAATGAGCAGTTCTTC. Residues: CASSHRLANSYNEQFF.

This clonotype was found a few times. V usage is TRBV12-3 or TRBV12-4 and J usage is TRBJ2-3; 10 bases match TRBD2. V was pared by 3 bases and J by 1 base, with 4 bases of the junction left unmatched. The CDR3 length is 16 residues. CDR3 bases: TGTGCCAGCAGTTTGGGTAGCGGGAGGCGCACAGATACGCAGTATTTT. It is translated as CASSLGSGRRTDTQYF.

In its sample, this clonotype was seen many times. This chain uses TRBV7-6 with TRBJ1-2, with D hard to call. The germline V gene encodes CDR1 SGHVS and CDR2 FNYEAQ. V was clipped by 4 bases and J by 3 bases, with 18 bases between them. This CDR3 is 16 amino acids long. The CDR3 DNA reads as TGTGCCAGCAGCTCAAGGCTCCGGGGAGATGACTATGGCTACACCTTC. Translated: CASSSRLRGDDYGYTF.

V and J are TRBV20-1 and TRBJ2-7; tentative D call: TRBD2 (5 bases). Looked up from germline, CDR1 is DFQATT and CDR2 is SNEGSKA (reference sequence). This CDR3 is built from 13 residues. Trimming pared 4 bases from V and 7 bases from J, leaving 17 bases between. The CDR3 DNA is TGCAGTGCTAATTCAAACCCCCGGGGAGAGCAGTACTTC. Translating it yields CSANSNPRGEQYF.